Listed below are T cell receptor beta chains from one sample, sequenced in a study of T cell changes during pregnancy in multiple sclerosis. Profiling relied on immunoSEQ multiplex PCR, and the TCRdb table lists in-frame clones only, not all of them. The repertoire holds around 85,000 clones, with about 90% as singletons. This specimen consisted of PBMCs, obtained in the first trimester of pregnancy. The receptors stem from a female donor in good health, serving as a control in a pregnancy study. Some clones in this sample may be carry-over from other donors' samples. Both conserved end residues are part of each CDR3.

CDR3 protein: CASTKHRGLNTEAFF
J gene: TRBJ1-1
CDR3 length: 15
V gene: TRBV28

CDR3 protein: CATGTGGTGELFF
J gene: TRBJ2-2
CDR3 length: 13
V gene: TRBV6-6

CDR3 protein: CASSDTGEDSNQPQHF
J gene: TRBJ1-5
CDR3 length: 16
V gene: TRBV2

CDR3 protein: CASSSFSLRAGDTIYF
J gene: TRBJ1-3
CDR3 length: 16
V gene: TRBV5-6

CDR3 protein: CASRLPTSNYGYTF
J gene: TRBJ1-2
CDR3 length: 14
V gene: TRBV28

CDR3 protein: CASKTGVNEQYF
J gene: TRBJ2-7
CDR3 length: 12
V gene: TRBV2

CDR3 protein: CASSSGTSTDTQYF
J gene: TRBJ2-3
CDR3 length: 14
V gene: TRBV28

CDR3 protein: CASGWETETQYF
J gene: TRBJ2-5
CDR3 length: 12
V gene: TRBV12-5

CDR3 protein: CASSELAGGPLSTGELFF
J gene: TRBJ2-2
CDR3 length: 18
V gene: TRBV5-1

CDR3 protein: CASSLGGSRPQHF
J gene: TRBJ1-5
CDR3 length: 13
V gene: TRBV7-6

CDR3 protein: CASRYAAGTGVYEQYF
J gene: TRBJ2-7
CDR3 length: 16
V gene: TRBV2

CDR3 protein: CSVGEGVRQPQHF
J gene: TRBJ1-5
CDR3 length: 13
V gene: TRBV29-1

CDR3 protein: CASSTGTGDTGELFF
J gene: TRBJ2-2
CDR3 length: 15
V gene: TRBV6-1

CDR3 protein: CSVKNPTSLNEQFF
J gene: TRBJ2-1
CDR3 length: 14
V gene: TRBV29-1

CDR3 protein: CAISVPPASGSIWDTGELFF
J gene: TRBJ2-2
CDR3 length: 20
V gene: TRBV10-3

CDR3 protein: CASSQDVGYEQYF
J gene: TRBJ2-7
CDR3 length: 13
V gene: TRBV4-3

CDR3 protein: CASSDGGGAYEQYF
J gene: TRBJ2-7
CDR3 length: 14
V gene: TRBV10-1

CDR3 protein: CASSLEGQGANQPQHF
J gene: TRBJ1-5
CDR3 length: 16
V gene: TRBV5-6

CDR3 protein: CASSPRQGVGEQYF
J gene: TRBJ2-7
CDR3 length: 14
V gene: TRBV5-5

CDR3 protein: CASSLYVRGTSGRSYNEQFF
J gene: TRBJ2-1
CDR3 length: 20
V gene: TRBV7-3

CDR3 protein: CASSGISGRGSDTQYF
J gene: TRBJ2-3
CDR3 length: 16
V gene: TRBV9

CDR3 protein: CASSKGRGTEQYF
J gene: TRBJ2-7
CDR3 length: 13
V gene: TRBV18

CDR3 protein: CASRASGSSYEQYF
J gene: TRBJ2-7
CDR3 length: 14
V gene: TRBV2

CDR3 protein: CASSLTEEGQGPNEQFF
J gene: TRBJ2-1
CDR3 length: 17
V gene: TRBV13

CDR3 protein: CASSLFSLTATNEKLFF
J gene: TRBJ1-4
CDR3 length: 17
V gene: TRBV28

CDR3 protein: CASSPGRGYEQYF
J gene: TRBJ2-7
CDR3 length: 13
V gene: TRBV5-6

CDR3 protein: CASNPAAGPTDTQYF
J gene: TRBJ2-3
CDR3 length: 15
V gene: TRBV6-6

CDR3 protein: CASSFMQGGTEAFF
J gene: TRBJ1-1
CDR3 length: 14
V gene: TRBV27

CDR3 protein: CASRTAGQGYEQYF
J gene: TRBJ2-7
CDR3 length: 14
V gene: TRBV6-6

CDR3 protein: CATTRGGSDTQYF
J gene: TRBJ2-3
CDR3 length: 13
V gene: TRBV15

CDR3 protein: CASSWGTGDEQFF
J gene: TRBJ2-1
CDR3 length: 13
V gene: TRBV5-1

CDR3 protein: CASSQVTGDRGNIQYF
J gene: TRBJ2-4
CDR3 length: 16
V gene: TRBV4-3

CDR3 protein: CASSLYSQETQYF
J gene: TRBJ2-5
CDR3 length: 13
V gene: TRBV27

CDR3 protein: CATSRWYRGNTGELFF
J gene: TRBJ2-2
CDR3 length: 16
V gene: TRBV15

CDR3 protein: CASSEAVMNTEAFF
J gene: TRBJ1-1
CDR3 length: 14
V gene: TRBV10-2

CDR3 protein: CASSQTTSGVTYNEQFF
J gene: TRBJ2-1
CDR3 length: 17
V gene: TRBV27

CDR3 protein: CASSSVYEQYF
J gene: TRBJ2-7
CDR3 length: 11
V gene: TRBV6-1

CDR3 protein: CASSLKGGGQPQHF
J gene: TRBJ1-5
CDR3 length: 14
V gene: TRBV5-1

CDR3 protein: CASTSSGSAAQYF
J gene: TRBJ2-3
CDR3 length: 13
V gene: TRBV5-8

CDR3 protein: CSVEVGDSGETQYF
J gene: TRBJ2-5
CDR3 length: 14
V gene: TRBV29-1

CDR3 protein: CASGSRYQPQHF
J gene: TRBJ1-5
CDR3 length: 12
V gene: TRBV27

CDR3 protein: CASSLGQGGYSPLHF
J gene: TRBJ1-6
CDR3 length: 15
V gene: TRBV7-3

CDR3 protein: CASSPSDREHQPQHF
J gene: TRBJ1-5
CDR3 length: 15
V gene: TRBV28

CDR3 protein: CASSSAGPQETQYF
J gene: TRBJ2-5
CDR3 length: 14
V gene: TRBV7-9

CDR3 protein: CASSALTSGSYNEQFF
J gene: TRBJ2-1
CDR3 length: 16
V gene: TRBV4-2